The T cell receptor beta chain under discussion was sequenced for a study of molecular identifiers for immune sequencing clone quantification. Across the whole study: Replicate experiments took RNA from roughly 18,000 or 92,000 naive CD8 cells, divided it five ways and sequenced four.

This clonotype was found many times. Its antigen is currently unknown. CDR3 length: 16 residues. From germline, CDR1 is MDHEN and CDR2 SYDVKM. Trimming took 3 bases from V and 0 from J, leaving 13 bases between them. With RNA at 10%, 30% or 50%, naive CD8 libraries came from around 20,000 to 1,000,000 sorted cells. Sorting recovered naive CD8 T cells on a CD8+CD4-CCR7+CD45RA+ profile. Regarding the study as a whole: Single-cell amounts of spiked Jurkat TCR RNA were reportedly detectable among about a million naive cells.

TCRdb analysed the PCR reads with MiXCR anew, one entry per CDR3 protein. The sample carries approximately 680,000 distinct CDR3 sequences, 25% recorded once. Sequencing was performed on naive CD8+ T cells from blood, with Jurkat cell RNA spiked in. Subset reported: FACS-sorted CD8+CD4-CCR7+CD45RA+ naive T cells. The chain employs TRBV28 and TRBJ2-3; D is undetermined. The origin of this receptor is a human donor in good health. Some libraries in this study had Jurkat cell RNA spiked in. The CDR3, as DNA: TGTGCCAGCAGTTTTTGGGGTAATCCTAGCACAGATACGCAGTATTTT. This encodes CASSFWGNPSTDTQYF.